The entry that follows covers one T cell receptor beta chain sequence. Germline CDR1 is MNHEY and CDR2 is SVGAGI. The V end lost 7 bases, the J end lost 9 bases, and 23 bases lay between the germline ends. The CDR3 totals 15 residues. The record originates from a study of blood T cell repertoires in COVID-19. Study overall: The United States, Italy and Spain supplied acute and convalescent COVID-19 samples. PBMCs, B-cell-depleted T cells, or T cells were the source of the cDNA or gDNA that made up the material.

The protocol was immunoSEQ multiplex PCR, while the TCRdb copy is restricted to in-frame clones and leaves out a portion. Of approximately 220,000 clones in the sample, 83% were seen once. Enrolled through a virtual design, the participants were between roughly 18 and 95 years of age and came from 24 US areas. Donors were grouped by their self-reported clinical history. V and J are TRBV6-5 and TRBJ2-3; D might be TRBD2 (6 bases). The sequencing sample was made of PBMCs or T cells enriched from blood (not recorded which). The sequence was collected from a woman aged 45-60 years who had been exposed to COVID-19. The CDR3 protein is CASILSGDGRRTQYF. The CDR3 nucleotides are TGTGCCAGCATCCTCTCGGGGGATGGGAGGAGAACGCAGTATTTT.